This TCR beta chain was captured in a study of shared clonotypes between healthy human individuals. Study in general: Each donor's CD8 memory used one plate, CD8 naive two, each CD4 subset three.

General study results and limits: Memory subsets generally showed lower estimated richness than naive subsets. Non-shared clonotypes displayed generation probabilities falling below those of clonotypes present in all four donors.

Deep was the level at which the assay was run. The method was immunoSEQ multiplex PCR; TCRdb's version includes in-frame clones alone and lacks a portion of them. This sample has millions of clones, with roughly 96% found just once. Worth noting for this clone: Its antigen remains unknown. The identical CDR3 is also encoded by other nucleotide sequences in the sample.

V was pared by 8 bases and J by 0 bases, with 3 bases of the junction left unmatched. CDR1 and CDR2 from the germline V gene are SGHTA and FQGNSA. This CDR3 is built from 15 residues. The sample taken for sequencing was naive CD4+ T cells sorted from blood. Subset reported: CD45RA+ positively selected. This sequence joins TRBV7-2 and TRBJ2-2, with 10 positions matching TRBD2. The clonotype comes from a young man in good health. The CDR3 spells CASRLAGANTGELFF. Written as DNA, the CDR3 is TGTGCCAGCCGGCTAGCGGGGGCGAACACCGGGGAGCTGTTTTTT. Drawing the rest from reference TRBV7-2 and TRBJ2-2, the complete variable domain is GAGVSQSPSNKVTEKGKDVELRCDPISGHTALYWYRQSLGQGLEFLIYFQGNSAPDKSGLPSDRFSAERTGGSVSTLTIQRTQQEDSAVYLCASRLAGANTGELFFGEGSRLTVL.